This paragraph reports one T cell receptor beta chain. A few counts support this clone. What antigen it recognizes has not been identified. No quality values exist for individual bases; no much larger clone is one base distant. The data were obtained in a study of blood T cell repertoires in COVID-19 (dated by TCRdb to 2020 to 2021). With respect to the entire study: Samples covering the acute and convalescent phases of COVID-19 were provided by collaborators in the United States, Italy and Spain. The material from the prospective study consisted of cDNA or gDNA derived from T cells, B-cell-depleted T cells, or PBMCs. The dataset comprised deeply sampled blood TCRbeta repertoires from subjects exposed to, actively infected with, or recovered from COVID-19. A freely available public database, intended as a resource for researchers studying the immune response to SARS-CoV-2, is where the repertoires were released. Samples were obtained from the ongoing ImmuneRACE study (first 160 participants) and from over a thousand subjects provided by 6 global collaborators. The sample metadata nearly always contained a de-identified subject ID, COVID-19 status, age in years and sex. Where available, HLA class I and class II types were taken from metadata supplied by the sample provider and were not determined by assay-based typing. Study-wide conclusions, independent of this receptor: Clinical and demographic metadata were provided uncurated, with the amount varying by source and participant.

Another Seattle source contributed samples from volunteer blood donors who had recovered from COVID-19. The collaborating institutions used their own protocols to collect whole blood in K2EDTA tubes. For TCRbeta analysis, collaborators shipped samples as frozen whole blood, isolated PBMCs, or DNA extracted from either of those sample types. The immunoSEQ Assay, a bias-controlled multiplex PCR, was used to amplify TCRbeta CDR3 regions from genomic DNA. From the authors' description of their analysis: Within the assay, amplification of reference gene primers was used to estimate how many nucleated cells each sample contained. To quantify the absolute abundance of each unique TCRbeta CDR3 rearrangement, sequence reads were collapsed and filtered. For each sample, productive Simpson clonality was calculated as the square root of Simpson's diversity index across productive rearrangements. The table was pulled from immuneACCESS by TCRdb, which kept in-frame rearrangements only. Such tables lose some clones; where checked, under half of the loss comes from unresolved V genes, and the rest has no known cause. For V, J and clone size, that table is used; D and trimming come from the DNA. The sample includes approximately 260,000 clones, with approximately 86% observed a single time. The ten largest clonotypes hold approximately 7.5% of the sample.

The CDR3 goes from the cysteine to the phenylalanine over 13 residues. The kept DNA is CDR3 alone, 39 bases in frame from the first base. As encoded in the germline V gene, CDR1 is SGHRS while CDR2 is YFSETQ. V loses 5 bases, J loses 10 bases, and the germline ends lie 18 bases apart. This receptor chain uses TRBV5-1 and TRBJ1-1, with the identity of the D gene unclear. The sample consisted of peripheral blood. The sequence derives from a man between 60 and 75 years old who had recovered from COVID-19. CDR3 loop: CASRAEITGGAFF. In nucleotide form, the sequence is TGCGCCAGCAGAGCAGAGATTACCGGCGGAGCTTTCTTT.